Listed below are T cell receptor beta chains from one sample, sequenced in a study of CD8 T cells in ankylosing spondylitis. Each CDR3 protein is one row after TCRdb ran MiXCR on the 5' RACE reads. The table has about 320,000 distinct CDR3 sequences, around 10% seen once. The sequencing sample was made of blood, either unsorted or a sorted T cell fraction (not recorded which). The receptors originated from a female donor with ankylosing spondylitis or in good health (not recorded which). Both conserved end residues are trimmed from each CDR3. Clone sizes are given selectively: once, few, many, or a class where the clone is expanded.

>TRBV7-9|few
ASSLEVPTNYGYT
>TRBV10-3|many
AITRGNYGYT
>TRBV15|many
ATSRATTDYEQY
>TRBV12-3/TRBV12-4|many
AIPGGAGSAF
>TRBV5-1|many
ASSLGGQINEKLF
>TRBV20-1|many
SARVDVRGRSETQY
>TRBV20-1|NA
SARRQGGIQY
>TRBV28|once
ASSLGGGHNQPQH
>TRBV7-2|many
ASSFSGTNNEQF
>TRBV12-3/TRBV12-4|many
ASSLSFQGGEKLF
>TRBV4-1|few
ASSPLWGRTTNEKLF
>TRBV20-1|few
SASSGTVNYGYT